This TCR beta chain derives from a study of radiotherapy plus CTLA-4 blockade in lung cancer. General observations from the study: Following radiotherapy plus ipilimumab, tumor-derived TCR clones expanded in the blood.

About this clone itself: What it recognizes is unknown. An end of the junction does not agree with germline; a read error may underlie this. The same CDR3 also results from other DNA sequences found in this sample.

The germline CDR1 and CDR2 sequences are LNHDA and SQIVND (reference sequence). This CDR3 is 18 amino acids long. Using immunoSEQ multiplex PCR, the repertoire was profiled, and TCRdb retains in-frame clones only, with some absent. The table shows 80,000 to 95,000 clones, with about four fifths occurring only once. The source is a human donor with non-small cell lung cancer that progressed on radiotherapy plus ipilimumab. The sample here was peripheral blood, taken from a patient treated with radiotherapy plus ipilimumab. The chain couples TRBV19 to TRBJ2-3; TRBD2 matches at 8 bases. CDR3 protein: CASSIGGRASGWTDTQYF. The DNA for the CDR3 is TGTGCCAGTAGTATAGGGGGTCGAGCTAGCGGGTGGACAGATACGCAGTATTTC.